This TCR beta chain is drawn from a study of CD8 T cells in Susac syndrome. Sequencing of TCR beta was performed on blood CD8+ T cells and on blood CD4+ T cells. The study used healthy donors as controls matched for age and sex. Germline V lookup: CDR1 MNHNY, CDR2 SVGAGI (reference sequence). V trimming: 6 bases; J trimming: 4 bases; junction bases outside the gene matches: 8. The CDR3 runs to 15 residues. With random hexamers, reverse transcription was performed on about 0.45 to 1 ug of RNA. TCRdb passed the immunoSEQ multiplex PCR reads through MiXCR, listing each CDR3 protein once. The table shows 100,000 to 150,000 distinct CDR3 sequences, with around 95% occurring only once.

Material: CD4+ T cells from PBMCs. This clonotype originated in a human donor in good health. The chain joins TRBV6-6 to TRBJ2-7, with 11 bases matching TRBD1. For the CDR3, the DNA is TGTGCCAGCAGGCAGGGACAGGGGGGGGGATACGAGCAGTACTTC. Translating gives CASRQGQGGGYEQYF.